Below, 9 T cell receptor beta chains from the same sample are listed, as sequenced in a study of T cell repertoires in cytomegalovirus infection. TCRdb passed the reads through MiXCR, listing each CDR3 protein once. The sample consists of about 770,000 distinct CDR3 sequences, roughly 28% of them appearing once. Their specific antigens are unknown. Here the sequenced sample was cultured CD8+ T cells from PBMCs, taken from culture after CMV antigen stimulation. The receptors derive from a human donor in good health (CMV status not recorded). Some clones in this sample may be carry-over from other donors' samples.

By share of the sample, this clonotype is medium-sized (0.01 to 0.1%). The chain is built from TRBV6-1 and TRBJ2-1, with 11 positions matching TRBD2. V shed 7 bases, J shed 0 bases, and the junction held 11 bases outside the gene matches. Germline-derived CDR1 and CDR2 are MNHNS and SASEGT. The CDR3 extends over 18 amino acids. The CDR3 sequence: CASTVAGGEYSSYNEQFF. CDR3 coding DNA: TGTGCCAGCACTGTAGCGGGGGGGGAGTACAGCTCCTACAATGAGCAGTTCTTC.

The CDR3 DNA sequence: TGTGCCAGCAGTTACGGGCGGGGGCGCTACACCTTC. Its translation: CASSYGRGRYTF. V and J are TRBV6-5 and TRBJ1-2; weak D call: TRBD1 (6 bases). The germline V and J ends were trimmed by 2 bases and 9 bases, with 10 bases remaining between them. This CDR3 has 12 amino acids. CDR1 and CDR2 from the germline V gene are MNHEY and SVGAGI.

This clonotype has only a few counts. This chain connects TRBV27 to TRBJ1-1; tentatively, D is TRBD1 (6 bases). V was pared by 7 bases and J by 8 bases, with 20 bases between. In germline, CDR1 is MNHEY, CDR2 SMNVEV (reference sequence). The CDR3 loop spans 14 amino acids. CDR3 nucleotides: TGTGCCAGCATACCCGCAAGAGGGGGGGTAGAAGCTTTCTTT. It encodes CASIPARGGVEAFF.

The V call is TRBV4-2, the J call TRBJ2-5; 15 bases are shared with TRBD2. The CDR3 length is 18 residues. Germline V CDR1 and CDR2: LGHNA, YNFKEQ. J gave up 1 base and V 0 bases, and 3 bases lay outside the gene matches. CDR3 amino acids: CASSQDGTSGGFQETQYF. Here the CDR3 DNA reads TGTGCCAGCAGCCAAGACGGGACTAGCGGGGGGTTCCAAGAGACCCAGTACTTC.

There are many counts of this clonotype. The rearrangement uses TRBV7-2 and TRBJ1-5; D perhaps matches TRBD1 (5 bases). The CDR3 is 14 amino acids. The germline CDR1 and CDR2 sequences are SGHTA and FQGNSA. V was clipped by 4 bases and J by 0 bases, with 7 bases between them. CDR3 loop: CASSSGYSNQPQHF. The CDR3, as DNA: TGTGCCAGCAGCTCAGGGTATAGCAATCAGCCCCAGCATTTT.

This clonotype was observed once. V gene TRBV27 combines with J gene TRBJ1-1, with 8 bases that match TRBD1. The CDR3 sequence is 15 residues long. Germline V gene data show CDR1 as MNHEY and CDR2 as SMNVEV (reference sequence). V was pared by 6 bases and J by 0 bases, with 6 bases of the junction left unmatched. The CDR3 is CASRTQGAMNTEAFF. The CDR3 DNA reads TGTGCCAGCAGGACCCAGGGGGCAATGAACACTGAAGCTTTCTTT.

The CDR3 DNA sequence: TGTGCCAGCAGCTTAGACCCAGGGTTCGTGACAGATACGCAGTATTTT. Translation gives CASSLDPGFVTDTQYF. The chain is built from TRBV7-6 and TRBJ2-3, with D possibly TRBD1 on 5 matching bases. Trimming left V 1 base short and J 3 bases short, with 14 bases between. Germline lookup yields CDR1 SGHVS and CDR2 FNYEAQ. The CDR3 spans 16 residues.

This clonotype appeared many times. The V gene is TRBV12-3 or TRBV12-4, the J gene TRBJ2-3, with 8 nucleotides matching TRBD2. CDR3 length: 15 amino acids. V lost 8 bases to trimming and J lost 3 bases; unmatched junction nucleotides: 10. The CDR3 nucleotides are TGTGCCAGCTTTCCCGGGCGGGGGGCAACAGATACGCAGTATTTT. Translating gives CASFPGRGATDTQYF.

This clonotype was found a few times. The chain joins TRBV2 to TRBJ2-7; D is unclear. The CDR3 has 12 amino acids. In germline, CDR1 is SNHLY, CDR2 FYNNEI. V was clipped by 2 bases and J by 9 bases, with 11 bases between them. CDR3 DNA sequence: TGTGCCAGCAGTGAAATTAGTCCCGGGCAGTACTTC. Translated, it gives CASSEISPGQYF.